The rows below give T cell receptor beta chains drawn from one sample of a study of blood T cell repertoires in COVID-19. Data came from immunoSEQ multiplex PCR; TCRdb stores just in-frame clones and leaves some out. The sample includes roughly 180,000 clones, roughly 86% of them seen just once. Sequences were obtained from PBMCs or T cells enriched from blood (not recorded which). The receptor set was obtained from a young woman who had recovered from COVID-19. Both conserved end residues are part of each CDR3. A D gene is named only where the DNA matches it firmly. For some rows the clone size is stated as once, few or many, or as a class when expanded; others skip it.

j_call v_call d_call clone_size cdr3_nt cdr3_aa
TRBJ2-1 TRBV9 NA NA TGTGCCAGCAGCGTAGAACTCGATTACAATGAGCAGTTCTTC CASSVELDYNEQFF
TRBJ1-6 TRBV27 NA NA TGTGCCAGCAGTGACACAAGGACTTGGGATTCACCCCTCCACTTT CASSDTRTWDSPLHF
TRBJ2-2 TRBV27 NA NA TGTGCCAGCAGTTTATTGGCTAGCGAATTCGGGGAGCTGTTTTTT CASSLLASEFGELFF
TRBJ1-1 TRBV28 NA NA TGTGCCAGTGCCGGGGGGGCCAGCACTGAAGCTTTCTTT CASAGGASTEAFF
TRBJ1-1 TRBV28 TRBD1 NA TGTGCCAGCGGGACAGGGGCTGGTTTAGGATTAGCTTTCTTT CASGTGAGLGLAFF
TRBJ2-3 TRBV24-1 TRBD1 NA TGTGCCACCAGTGATCCTGACAGGGGGCAAAGCACAGATACGCAGTATTTT CATSDPDRGQSTDTQYF
TRBJ1-3 TRBV3-1/TRBV3-2 NA once TGTGCCAGCAGCCAAATGATGCAGAGGGCGACTGGAAACACCATATATTTT CASSQMMQRATGNTIYF
TRBJ2-1 TRBV3-1/TRBV3-2 TRBD2 NA TGTGCCAGCAGCGGTGGACTAGCGGGAGGCGGCTCCTACAATGAGCAGTTCTTC CASSGGLAGGGSYNEQFF
TRBJ2-5 TRBV19 TRBD2 NA TGTGCCAGTAGTAAGGGACTAGCTTACGAGACCCAGTACTTC CASSKGLAYETQYF
TRBJ1-3 TRBV18 NA once TGTGCCAGCTCCCGAACGAGTGACACCATATATTTT CASSRTSDTIYF
TRBJ2-3 TRBV28 NA NA TGTGCCAGCAGTTTCTTCGGAGGGGGCGCAGATACGCAGTATTTT CASSFFGGGADTQYF
TRBJ1-4 TRBV6-5 TRBD1 NA TGTGCCAGCACCGCAGACAGGGGCAATGAAAAACTGTTTTTT CASTADRGNEKLFF
TRBJ2-3 TRBV6-1 NA NA TGTGCCAGCGGTGCGTCAGATACGCAGTATTTT CASGASDTQYF
TRBJ2-5 TRBV19 TRBD1 NA TGTGCCAGTAGTATTATCGGGACAGGTCAAGAGACCCAGTACTTC CASSIIGTGQETQYF
TRBJ1-4 TRBV4-1 NA once TGCGCCAGCAGCCAGGGGGCGAGGGATGAAAAACTGTTTTTT CASSQGARDEKLFF
TRBJ2-3 TRBV4-2 TRBD2 once TGTGCCAGCAGCCGGGGACTAGCGGGAGTAGATACGCAGTATTTT CASSRGLAGVDTQYF
TRBJ2-1 TRBV19 NA NA TGTGCCAGTAGTATTTTAGCCTCTACTCGAGATGAGCAGTTCTTC CASSILASTRDEQFF
TRBJ1-1 TRBV29-1 TRBD1 NA TGCAGCGTTGAAGCAAACAGGGGGCGGACTGAAGCTTTCTTT CSVEANRGRTEAFF
TRBJ1-1 TRBV24-1 NA NA TGTGCCACCAGGGGGGGGCAGGGGAATAAAGAAGCTTTCTTT CATRGGQGNKEAFF
TRBJ2-7 TRBV5-4 TRBD1 NA TGTGCCAGCAGCTTCGGTCCAGGGGGCTTCAACGAGCAGTACTTC CASSFGPGGFNEQYF
TRBJ2-4 TRBV14 TRBD2 NA TGTGCCAGCAGCCAAGGAGCGGGAGGGAAGTCAGTACTAGCCAAAAACATTCAGTACTTC CASSQGAGGKSVLAKNIQYF
TRBJ1-1 TRBV19 NA NA TGTGCCAGTAGTATAGGTTTCCAGGGGACGCCTTTCTTT CASSIGFQGTPFF